The clone carrying this T cell receptor (beta chain) was counted at least ten times. Its specificity is not known. The read ends 3 residues early relative to the CDR3; the germline J gene fills the gap. Sequencing input was equivalent genomic DNA from CVID and controls. TCRdb keeps only in-frame clones here, not all; method: immunoSEQ multiplex PCR. Altogether tens of thousands of clones were found in the sample, and no singletons occur. The V gene's germline CDR1 is LGHNA and CDR2 YNFKEQ. With V trimmed by 0 bases and J by 3 bases, 4 bases remained unmatched. This CDR3 has 15 amino acids. The data belong to a study of T cell clonality in common variable immunodeficiency. Study-level points and caveats: CVID subjects had higher TCRbeta clonality than healthy controls, most marked in about a third.

The TCR was taken from a person aged 18-70 years in good health. The specimen sequenced was peripheral blood mononuclear cells. This chain connects TRBV4-2 to TRBJ2-7, with 8 bases fitting TRBD1. The CDR3 bases that were read are TGTGCCAGCAGCCAAGATACAGGGGGTTTCTACGAG. Protein: CASSQDTGGFYE. The whole CDR3 sequence reads CASSQDTGGFYEQYF.